What follows is one T cell receptor (beta chain) and its context. The antigen remains undetermined. Unique molecular identifiers were incorporated when the TCRbeta library was constructed. TCRdb re-called the PCR reads with MiXCR, one entry per CDR3 protein. The data hold hundreds of thousands of distinct CDR3 sequences, with about an eighth observed a single time. This sample was included in a study of T-cell reconstitution after alpha-beta-depleted transplantation in children. Findings and caveats of the study: At one year after transplant, newly produced T cells mostly accounted for T-cell counts and diversity. About two months after transplant, alpha-beta T cells reportedly came from several hundred expanded graft clones.

V was pared by 0 bases and J by 2 bases, with 4 bases of the junction left unmatched. CDR3 length: 15 residues. Germline V lookup: CDR1 DFQATT, CDR2 SNEGSKA (reference sequence). The chain uses TRBV20-1 and TRBJ2-7; 10 positions agree with TRBD1. The sequences come from PBMCs, mostly from graft donor cells, collected 360 days after TCRalphabeta/CD19-depleted stem cell transplant. This sequence originates from a male patient younger than 18 who had a stem cell transplant for acute myeloid leukemia, so the T cells may come from the graft donor. The CDR3 bases are TGCAGTGCTAGAGAAGGGACAGGGGCCCCCTACGAGCAGTACTTC. This gives the protein CSAREGTGAPYEQYF.